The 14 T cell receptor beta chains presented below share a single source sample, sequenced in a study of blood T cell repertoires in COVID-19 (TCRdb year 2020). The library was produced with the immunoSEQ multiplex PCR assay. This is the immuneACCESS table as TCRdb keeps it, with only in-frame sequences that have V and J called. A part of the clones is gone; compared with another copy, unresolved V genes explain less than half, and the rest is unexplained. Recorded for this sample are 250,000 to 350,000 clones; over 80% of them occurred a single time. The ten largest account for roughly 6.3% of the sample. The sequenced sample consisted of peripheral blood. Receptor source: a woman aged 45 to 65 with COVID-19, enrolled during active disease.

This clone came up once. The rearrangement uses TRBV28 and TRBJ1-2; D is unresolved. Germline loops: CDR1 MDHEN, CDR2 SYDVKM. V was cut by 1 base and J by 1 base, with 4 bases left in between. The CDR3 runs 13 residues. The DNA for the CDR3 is TGTGCCAGCAGTTTATACAGTAACTATGGCTACACCTTC. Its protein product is CASSLYSNYGYTF.

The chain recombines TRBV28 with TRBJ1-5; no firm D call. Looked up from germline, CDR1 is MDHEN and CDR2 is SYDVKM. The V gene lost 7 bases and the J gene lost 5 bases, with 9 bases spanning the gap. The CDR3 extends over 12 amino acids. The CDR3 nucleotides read TGTGCCAGCAACGAGCAACATCAGCCCCAGCATTTT. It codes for CASNEQHQPQHF.

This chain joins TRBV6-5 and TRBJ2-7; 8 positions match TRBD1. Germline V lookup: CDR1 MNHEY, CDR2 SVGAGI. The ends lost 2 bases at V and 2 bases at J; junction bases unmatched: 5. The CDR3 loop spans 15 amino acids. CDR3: CASSYTGQGPYEQYF. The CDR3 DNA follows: TGTGCCAGCAGTTACACCGGACAGGGCCCCTACGAGCAGTACTTC.

The CDR3 protein is CASSLGQGQGYTF. In DNA form, the CDR3 reads TGTGCCAGCAGCCTGGGGCAGGGTCAAGGCTACACCTTC. The chain is built from TRBV11-2 and TRBJ1-2, with D possibly TRBD1 on 5 matching bases. Trimming removed 5 bases at V and 8 bases at J, with 15 bases between. The CDR3 has 13 residues. Per the germline V gene, CDR1 is SGHAT and CDR2 is FQNNGV. The full variable domain, with the rest looked up from reference TRBV11-2 and TRBJ1-2, is EAGVAQSPRYKIIEKRQSVAFWCNPISGHATLYWYQQILGQGPKLLIQFQNNGVVDDSQLPKDRFSAERLKGVDSTLKIQPAKLEDSAVYLCASSLGQGQGYTFGSGTRLTVV.

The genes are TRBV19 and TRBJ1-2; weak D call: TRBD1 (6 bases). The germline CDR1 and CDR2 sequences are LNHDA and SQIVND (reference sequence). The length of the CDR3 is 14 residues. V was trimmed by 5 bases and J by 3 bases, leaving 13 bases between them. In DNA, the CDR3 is TGTGCCAGTAGTCCAGGGGATGATTACTATGGCTACACCTTC. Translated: CASSPGDDYYGYTF.

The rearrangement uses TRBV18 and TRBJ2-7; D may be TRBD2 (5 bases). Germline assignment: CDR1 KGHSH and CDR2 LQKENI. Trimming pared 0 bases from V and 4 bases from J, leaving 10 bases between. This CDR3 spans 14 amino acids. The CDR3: CASSPPTSGYEQYF. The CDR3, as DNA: TGTGCCAGCTCACCACCTACCAGCGGATACGAGCAGTACTTC.

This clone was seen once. The CDR3 loop reads CASSLVAGGPPDTQYF. In DNA, the CDR3 is TGTGCCAGCAGCTTGGTGGCAGGGGGACCTCCAGATACGCAGTATTTT. V gene TRBV5-4 combines with J gene TRBJ2-3, with 7 bases aligning to TRBD1. V was pared by 0 bases and J by 4 bases, with 8 bases of the junction left unmatched. Per germline, CDR1 SGHNT and CDR2 YYREEE (reference sequence). The CDR3 extends over 16 amino acids.

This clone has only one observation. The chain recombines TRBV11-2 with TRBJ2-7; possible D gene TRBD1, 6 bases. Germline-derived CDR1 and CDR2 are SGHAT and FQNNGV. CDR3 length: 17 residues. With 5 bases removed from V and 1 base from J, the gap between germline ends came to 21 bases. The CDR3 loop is CASSVSGWPGASYEQYF. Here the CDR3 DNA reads TGTGCCAGCAGCGTTAGTGGTTGGCCAGGGGCATCCTACGAGCAGTACTTC.

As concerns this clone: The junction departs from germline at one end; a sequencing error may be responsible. Written as DNA, the CDR3 is TGTGCCAGCAGTTACTCCAACCAGTCACCGGGACAGAAATTT. This encodes CASSYSNQSPGQKF. The J gene is TRBJ1-4, the V gene TRBV6-5, with TRBD1 identical over 7 bases. CDR1 and CDR2 (germline): MNHEY, SVGAGI. The CDR3 is made up of 14 amino acids.

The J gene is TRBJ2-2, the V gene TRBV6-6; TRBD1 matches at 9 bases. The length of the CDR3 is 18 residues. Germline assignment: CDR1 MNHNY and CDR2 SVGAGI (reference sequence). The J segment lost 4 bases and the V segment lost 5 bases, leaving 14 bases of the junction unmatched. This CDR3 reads CASSLGIWTGARTGELFF. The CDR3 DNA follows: TGTGCCAGCAGTCTAGGAATCTGGACAGGGGCGCGCACCGGGGAGCTGTTTTTT.

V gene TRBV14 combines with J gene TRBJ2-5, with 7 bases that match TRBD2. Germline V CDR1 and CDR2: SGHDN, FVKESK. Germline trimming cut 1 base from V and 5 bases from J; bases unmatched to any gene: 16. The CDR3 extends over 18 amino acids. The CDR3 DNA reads TGTGCCAGCAGCCAAGGCCAGCCGGGAGGCCGGGCCAGGGAGACCCAGTACTTC. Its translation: CASSQGQPGGRARETQYF.

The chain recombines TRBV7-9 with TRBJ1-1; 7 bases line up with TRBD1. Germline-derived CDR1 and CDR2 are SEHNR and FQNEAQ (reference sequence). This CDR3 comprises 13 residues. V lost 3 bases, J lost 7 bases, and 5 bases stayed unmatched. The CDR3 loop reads CASSLTGSIEAFF. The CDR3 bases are TGTGCCAGCAGCTTGACAGGGAGTATTGAAGCTTTCTTT.

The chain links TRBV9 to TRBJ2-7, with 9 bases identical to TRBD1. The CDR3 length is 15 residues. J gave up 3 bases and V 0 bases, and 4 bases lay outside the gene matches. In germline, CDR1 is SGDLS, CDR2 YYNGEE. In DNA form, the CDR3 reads TGTGCCAGCAGCGTAGGGGGGACAGGGAACTACGAGCAGTACTTC. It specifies CASSVGGTGNYEQYF.

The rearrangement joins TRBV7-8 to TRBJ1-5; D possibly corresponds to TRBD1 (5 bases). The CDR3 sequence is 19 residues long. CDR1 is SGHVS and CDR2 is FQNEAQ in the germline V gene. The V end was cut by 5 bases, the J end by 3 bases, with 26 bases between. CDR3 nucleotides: TGTGCCAGCAGCCAAGCCCTTAGATCGCCAGGGATGGCCAATCAGCCCCAGCATTTT. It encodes CASSQALRSPGMANQPQHF.